Below, 6 T cell receptor beta chains from the same sample are listed, as sequenced in a study of shared clonotypes between healthy human individuals (dated by TCRdb to the early 2020s). Library preparation was by the immunoSEQ multiplex PCR assay. TCRdb re-hosts the immuneACCESS table, in-frame sequences only. Its copies lack some clones; in the studies checked, an unresolved V gene accounts for under half of them, and the cause for the rest is not known. In this sample the table shows about 990,000 clones, around three quarters of which occur a single time. Of the sample, roughly 0.62% is held by the ten largest clones. The sequencing sample was made of memory CD4+ T cells from PBMCs. The sample's cell subset or site, from its label and the paper: CD45RA-negative fraction. These TCRs come from a man younger than 30 in good health. Some clones in this sample may be carry-over from other donors' samples.

This clone was detected only a few times. The V and J genes are TRBV29-1 and TRBJ2-1; D possibly uses TRBD1 or TRBD2 (6 bases each). V gave up 7 bases and J gave up 5 bases, with 18 bases separating them. This CDR3 has 14 residues. Germline-derived CDR1 and CDR2 are SQVTM and ANQGSEA. The CDR3 loop reads CSGQGTFFDNEQFF. DNA for the CDR3: TGCAGCGGCCAGGGGACTTTCTTCGACAATGAGCAGTTCTTC.

The chain joins TRBV5-4 to TRBJ2-3; possibly TRBD2 for D (6 bases). V lost 2 bases and J lost 2, with 12 bases in between. There are 15 residues in the CDR3. Germline V gene data show CDR1 as SGHNT and CDR2 as YYREEE (reference sequence). The CDR3 region is CASSFRDSYTDTQYF. The DNA of the CDR3 is TGTGCCAGCAGCTTCCGGGACTCCTACACAGATACGCAGTATTTT. Full variable domain (remainder filled in from reference TRBV5-4 and TRBJ2-3): ETGVTQSPTHLIKTRGQQVTLRCSSQSGHNTVSWYQQALGQGPQFIFQYYREEENGRGNFPPRFSGLQFPNYSSELNVNALELDDSALYLCASSFRDSYTDTQYFGPGTRLTVL.

The rearrangement joins TRBV15 to TRBJ2-3, with 9 bases fitting TRBD2. Germline lookup yields CDR1 LNHNV and CDR2 YYDKDF (reference sequence). Losses at the gene ends were 1 base for V and 2 bases for J; bases not matched to a gene: 4. There are 16 residues in the CDR3. CDR3 sequence reads: CATSRGTSALTDTQYF. The CDR3 nucleotides are TGTGCCACCAGCAGAGGGACTAGCGCCCTCACAGATACGCAGTATTTT.

The chain couples TRBV30 to TRBJ2-3; TRBD2 might be the D (5 bases). The CDR3 extends over 12 amino acids. V was clipped by 2 bases and J by 10 bases, with 13 bases between them. Germline CDR1 and CDR2: GTSNPN and SVGIG (reference sequence). The CDR3 nucleotides are TGTGCCTGGAGTATTCAGCGGATGTCGCAGTATTTT. Translating it yields CAWSIQRMSQYF.

This chain uses TRBV19 with TRBJ1-5; 9 bases match TRBD1. Germline V gives CDR1 LNHDA, CDR2 SQIVND (reference sequence). Trimming took 7 bases from V and 5 from J; bases not matched to a gene: 3. The CDR3 is made up of 13 amino acids. The CDR3 nucleotides are TGTGCCAGTAACCGGGACAGGGATCAGCCCCAGCATTTT. Protein: CASNRDRDQPQHF.

This chain links TRBV28 with TRBJ1-3, with D possibly TRBD1 on 6 matching bases. The CDR3 covers 16 residues. V was cut by 3 bases and J by 10 bases, with 22 bases left in between. The V gene's germline CDR1 is MDHEN and CDR2 SYDVKM. The CDR3 here is CASSFSTGISVATIYF. CDR3 DNA sequence: TGTGCCAGCAGTTTCTCTACAGGGATAAGTGTTGCGACCATATATTTT.